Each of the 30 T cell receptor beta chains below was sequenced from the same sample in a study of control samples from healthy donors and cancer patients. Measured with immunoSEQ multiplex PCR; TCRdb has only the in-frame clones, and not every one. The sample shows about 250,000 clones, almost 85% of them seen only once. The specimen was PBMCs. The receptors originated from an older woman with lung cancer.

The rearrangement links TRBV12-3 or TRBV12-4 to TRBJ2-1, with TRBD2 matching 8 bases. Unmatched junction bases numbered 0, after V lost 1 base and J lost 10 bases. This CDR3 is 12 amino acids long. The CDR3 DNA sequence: TGTGCCAGCAGTTTAGGACTAGCGGAGCAGTTCTTC. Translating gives CASSLGLAEQFF.

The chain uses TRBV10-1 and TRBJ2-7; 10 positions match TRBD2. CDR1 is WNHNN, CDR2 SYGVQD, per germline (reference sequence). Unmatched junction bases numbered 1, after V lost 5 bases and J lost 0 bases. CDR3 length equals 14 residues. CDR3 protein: CASSRLAGSYEQYF. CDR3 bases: TGCGCCAGCAGTAGACTAGCGGGCTCCTACGAGCAGTACTTC.

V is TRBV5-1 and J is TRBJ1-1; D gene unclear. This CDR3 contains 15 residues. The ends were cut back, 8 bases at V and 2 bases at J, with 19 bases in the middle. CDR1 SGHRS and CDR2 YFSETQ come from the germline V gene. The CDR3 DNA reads TGCGCCAGTGCTCCCCCCGCGGGCCCCAACACTGAAGCTTTCTTT. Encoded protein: CASAPPAGPNTEAFF.

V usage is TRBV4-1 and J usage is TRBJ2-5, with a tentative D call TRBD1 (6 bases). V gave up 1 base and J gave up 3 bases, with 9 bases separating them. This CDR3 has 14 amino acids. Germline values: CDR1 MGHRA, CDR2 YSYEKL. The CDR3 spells CASSQGQEEETQYF. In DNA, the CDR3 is TGCGCCAGCAGCCAAGGACAGGAGGAAGAGACCCAGTACTTC.

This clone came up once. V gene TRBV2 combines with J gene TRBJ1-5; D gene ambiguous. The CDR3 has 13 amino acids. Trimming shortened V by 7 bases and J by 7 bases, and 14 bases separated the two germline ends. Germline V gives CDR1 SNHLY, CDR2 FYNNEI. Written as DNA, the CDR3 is TGTGCCAGCACTACCCAGCACCCACAGCCCCAGCATTTT. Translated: CASTTQHPQPQHF.

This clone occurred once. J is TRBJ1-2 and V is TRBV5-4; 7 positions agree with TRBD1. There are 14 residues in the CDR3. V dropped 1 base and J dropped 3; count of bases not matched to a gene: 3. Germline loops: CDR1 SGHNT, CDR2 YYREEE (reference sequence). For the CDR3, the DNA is TGTGCCAGCAGCTTGAGGGACAGATACTATGGCTACACCTTC. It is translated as CASSLRDRYYGYTF.

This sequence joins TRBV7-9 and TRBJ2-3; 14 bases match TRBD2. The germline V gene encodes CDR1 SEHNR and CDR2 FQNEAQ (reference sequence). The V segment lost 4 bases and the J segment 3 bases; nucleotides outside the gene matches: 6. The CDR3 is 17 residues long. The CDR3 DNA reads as TGTGCCAGCAGCTCCTTTAGGACTAGCGGGGGGACAGATACGCAGTATTTT. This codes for CASSSFRTSGGTDTQYF.

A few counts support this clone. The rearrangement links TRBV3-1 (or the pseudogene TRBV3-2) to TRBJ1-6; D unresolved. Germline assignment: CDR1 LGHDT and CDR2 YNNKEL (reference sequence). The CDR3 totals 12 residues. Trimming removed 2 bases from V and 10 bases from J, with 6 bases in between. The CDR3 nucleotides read TGTGCCAGCAGCCAAAGACAATCACCCCTCCACTTT. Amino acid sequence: CASSQRQSPLHF.

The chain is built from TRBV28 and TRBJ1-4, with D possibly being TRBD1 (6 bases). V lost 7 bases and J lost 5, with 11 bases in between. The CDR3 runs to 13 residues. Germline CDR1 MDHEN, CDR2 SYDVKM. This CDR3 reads CASIGGHNEKLFF. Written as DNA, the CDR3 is TGTGCCAGCATCGGGGGACACAATGAAAAACTGTTTTTT.

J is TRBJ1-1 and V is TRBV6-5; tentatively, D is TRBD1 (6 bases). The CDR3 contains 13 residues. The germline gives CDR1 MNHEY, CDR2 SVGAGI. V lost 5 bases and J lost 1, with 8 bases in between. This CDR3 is CASSIRGNTEAFF. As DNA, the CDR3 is TGTGCCAGCAGTATCAGGGGGAACACTGAAGCTTTCTTT.

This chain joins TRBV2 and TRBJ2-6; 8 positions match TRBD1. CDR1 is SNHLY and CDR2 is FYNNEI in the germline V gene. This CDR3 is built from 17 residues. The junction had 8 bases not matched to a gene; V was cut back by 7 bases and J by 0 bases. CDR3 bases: TGTGCCAGCAACCCTGGACAGGGCGGCTCTGGGGCCAACGTCCTGACTTTC. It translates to CASNPGQGGSGANVLTF.

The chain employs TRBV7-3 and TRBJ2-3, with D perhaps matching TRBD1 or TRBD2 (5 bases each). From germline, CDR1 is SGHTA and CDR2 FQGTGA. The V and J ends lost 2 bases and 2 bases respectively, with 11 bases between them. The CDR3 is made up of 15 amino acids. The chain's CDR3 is CASSLSLGDTDTQYF. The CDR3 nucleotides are TGTGCCAGCAGCTTATCCCTGGGGGACACAGATACGCAGTATTTT.

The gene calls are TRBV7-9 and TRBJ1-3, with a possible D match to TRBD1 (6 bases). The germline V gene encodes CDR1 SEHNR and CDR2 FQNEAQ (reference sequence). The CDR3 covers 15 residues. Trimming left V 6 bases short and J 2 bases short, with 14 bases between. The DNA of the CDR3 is TGTGCCAGCAGTCGTACCGGGGGCACTGGAAACACCATATATTTT. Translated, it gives CASSRTGGTGNTIYF.

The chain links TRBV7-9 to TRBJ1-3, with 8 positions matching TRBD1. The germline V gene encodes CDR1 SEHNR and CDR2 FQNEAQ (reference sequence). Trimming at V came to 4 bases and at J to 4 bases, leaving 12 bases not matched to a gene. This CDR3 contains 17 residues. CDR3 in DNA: TGTGCCAGCAGCTCTTTAGGAACAGGGGGAATGGGAAACACCATATATTTT. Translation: CASSSLGTGGMGNTIYF. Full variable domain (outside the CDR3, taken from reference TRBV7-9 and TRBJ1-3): DTGVSQNPRHKITKRGQNVTFRCDPISEHNRLYWYRQTLGQGPEFLTYFQNEAQLEKSRLLSDRFSAERPKGSFSTLEIQRTEQGDSAMYLCASSSLGTGGMGNTIYFGEGSWLTVV.

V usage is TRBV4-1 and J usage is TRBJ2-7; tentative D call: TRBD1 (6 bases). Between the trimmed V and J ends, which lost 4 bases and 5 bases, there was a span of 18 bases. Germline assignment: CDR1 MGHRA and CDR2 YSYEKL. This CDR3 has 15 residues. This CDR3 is CASSPSLTGSHEQYF. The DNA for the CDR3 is TGCGCCAGCAGCCCTAGCCTAACAGGGAGCCACGAGCAGTACTTC.

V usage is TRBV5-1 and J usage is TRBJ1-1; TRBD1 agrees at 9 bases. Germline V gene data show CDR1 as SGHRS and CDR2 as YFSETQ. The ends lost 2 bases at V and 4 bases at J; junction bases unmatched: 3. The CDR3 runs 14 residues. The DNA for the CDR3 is TGCGCCAGCAGCTTAGACAGGGGGGCCACTGAAGCTTTCTTT. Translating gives CASSLDRGATEAFF.

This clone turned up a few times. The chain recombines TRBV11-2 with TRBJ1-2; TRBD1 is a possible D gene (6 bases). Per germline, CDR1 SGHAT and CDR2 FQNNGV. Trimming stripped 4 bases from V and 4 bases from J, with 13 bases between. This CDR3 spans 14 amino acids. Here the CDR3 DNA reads TGTGCCAGCAGCTCCTACGGACAGCCCTATGGCTACACCTTC. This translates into CASSSYGQPYGYTF.

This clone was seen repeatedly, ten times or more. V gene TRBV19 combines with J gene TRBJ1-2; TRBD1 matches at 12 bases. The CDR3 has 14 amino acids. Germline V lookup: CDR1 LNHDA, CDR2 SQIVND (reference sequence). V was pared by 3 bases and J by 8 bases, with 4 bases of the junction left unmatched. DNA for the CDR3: TGTGCCAGTAGTATCTCCGGGACAGGGGGCGGCTACACCTTC. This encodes CASSISGTGGGYTF.

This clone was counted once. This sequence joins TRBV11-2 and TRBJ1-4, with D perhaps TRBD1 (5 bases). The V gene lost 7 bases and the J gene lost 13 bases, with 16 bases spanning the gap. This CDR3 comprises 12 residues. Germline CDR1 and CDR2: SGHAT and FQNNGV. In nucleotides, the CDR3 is TGTGCCAGCACCTCACAGCCGGGGACACTGTTTTTT. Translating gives CASTSQPGTLFF.

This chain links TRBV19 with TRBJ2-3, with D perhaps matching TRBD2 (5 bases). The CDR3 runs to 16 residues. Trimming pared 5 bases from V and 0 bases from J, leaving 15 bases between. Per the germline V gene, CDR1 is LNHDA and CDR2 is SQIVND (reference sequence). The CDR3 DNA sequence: TGTGCCAGTAGTCCGGGGTCGAGAACCAGCACAGATACGCAGTATTTT. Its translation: CASSPGSRTSTDTQYF.

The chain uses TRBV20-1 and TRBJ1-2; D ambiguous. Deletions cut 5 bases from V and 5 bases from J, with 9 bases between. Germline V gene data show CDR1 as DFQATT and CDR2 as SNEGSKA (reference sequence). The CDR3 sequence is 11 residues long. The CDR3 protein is CSAAMGYGYTF. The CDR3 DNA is TGCAGTGCTGCCATGGGGTATGGCTACACCTTC.

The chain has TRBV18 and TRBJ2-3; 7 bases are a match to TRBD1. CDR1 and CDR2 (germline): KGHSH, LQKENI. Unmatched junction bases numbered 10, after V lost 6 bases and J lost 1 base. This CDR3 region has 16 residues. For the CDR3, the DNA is TGTGCCAGCTCTCACCCGGGACAGATCGGCACAGATACGCAGTATTTT. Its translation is CASSHPGQIGTDTQYF.

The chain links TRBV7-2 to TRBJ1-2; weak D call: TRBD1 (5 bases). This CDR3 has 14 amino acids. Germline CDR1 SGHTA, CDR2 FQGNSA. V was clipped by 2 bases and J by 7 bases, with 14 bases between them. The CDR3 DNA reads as TGTGCCAGCAGCTTAATTCAGGGTGGATCTGGCTACACCTTC. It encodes CASSLIQGGSGYTF.

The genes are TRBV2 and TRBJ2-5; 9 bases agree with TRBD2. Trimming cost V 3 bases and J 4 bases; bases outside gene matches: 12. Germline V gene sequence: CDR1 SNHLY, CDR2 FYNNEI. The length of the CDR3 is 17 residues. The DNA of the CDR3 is TGTGCCAGCAGTGAGGGCATTAGCGGGAGTGGGGGAGAGACCCAGTACTTC. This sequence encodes CASSEGISGSGGETQYF.

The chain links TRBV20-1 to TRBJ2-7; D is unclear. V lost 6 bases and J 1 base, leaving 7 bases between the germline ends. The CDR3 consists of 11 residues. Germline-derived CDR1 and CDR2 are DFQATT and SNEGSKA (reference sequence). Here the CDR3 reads CSAPRSYEQYF. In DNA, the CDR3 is TGCAGTGCCCCGCGGTCCTACGAGCAGTACTTC.

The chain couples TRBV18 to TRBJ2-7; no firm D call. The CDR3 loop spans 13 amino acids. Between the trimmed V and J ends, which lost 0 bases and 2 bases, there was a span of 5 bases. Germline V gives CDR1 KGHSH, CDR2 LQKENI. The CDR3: CASSPPYPYEQYF. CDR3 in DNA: TGTGCCAGCTCACCACCGTATCCCTACGAGCAGTACTTC.

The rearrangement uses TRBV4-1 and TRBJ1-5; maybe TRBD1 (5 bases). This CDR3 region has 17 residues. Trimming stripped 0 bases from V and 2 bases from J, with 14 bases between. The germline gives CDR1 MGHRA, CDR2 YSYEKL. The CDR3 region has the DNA TGCGCCAGCAGCCAAGAATTTGGGGGAATTGGCAATCAGCCCCAGCATTTT. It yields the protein CASSQEFGGIGNQPQHF.

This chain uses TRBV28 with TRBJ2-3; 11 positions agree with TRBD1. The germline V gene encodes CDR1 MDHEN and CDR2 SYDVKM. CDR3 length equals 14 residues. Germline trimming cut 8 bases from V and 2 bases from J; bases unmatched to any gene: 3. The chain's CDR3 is CASEGQGVTDTQYF. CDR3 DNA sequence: TGTGCCAGCGAGGGACAGGGGGTCACAGATACGCAGTATTTT. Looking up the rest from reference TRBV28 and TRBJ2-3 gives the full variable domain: DVKVTQSSRYLVKRTGEKVFLECVQDMDHENMFWYRQDPGLGLRLIYFSYDVKMKEKGDIPEGYSVSREKKERFSLILESASTNQTSMYLCASEGQGVTDTQYFGPGTRLTVL.

CDR3 loop: CASSLAWAGGGANVLTF. The CDR3 DNA follows: TGCGCCAGCAGCTTGGCCTGGGCGGGTGGTGGGGCCAACGTCCTGACTTTC. V and J are TRBV5-1 and TRBJ2-6; D may be TRBD2 (5 bases). Trimming took 0 bases from V and 3 from J, leaving 13 bases between them. This CDR3 spans 17 amino acids. Germline V gene lookup returns CDR1 SGHRS and CDR2 YFSETQ.

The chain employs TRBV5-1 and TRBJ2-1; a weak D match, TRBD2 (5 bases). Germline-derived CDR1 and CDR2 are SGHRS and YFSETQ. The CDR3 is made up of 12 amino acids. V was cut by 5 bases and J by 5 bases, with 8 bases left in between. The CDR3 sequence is CASRIANNEQFF. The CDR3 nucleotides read TGCGCCAGCAGGATAGCGAACAATGAGCAGTTCTTC.